The clone carrying this TCR beta chain has a count of ten or more. No antigen is known for it. Library preparation (for TCRbeta) was performed with unique molecular identifiers. TCRdb redid the calling of the PCR reads with MiXCR, one entry per CDR3 protein. Here the sample spans under 300,000 distinct CDR3 sequences, more than 9% being singletons. This sample was included in a study of T-cell reconstitution after alpha-beta-depleted transplantation in children. Study-wide results and caveats: Surviving recipient T cells and thymic progenitors underlay high day-60 TCRbeta diversity in some patients. Newly produced T cells mostly provided counts and TCRbeta diversity after one year, as hyperexpanded clones declined. As was reported, about two months after transplant, alpha-beta T cells came from several hundred expanded graft clones.

After removal of 2 bases from V and 2 bases from J, the junction contained 2 bases not matched to a gene. The germline CDR1 and CDR2 sequences are DFQATT and SNEGSKA (reference sequence). The CDR3 spans 14 residues. The rearrangement joins TRBV20-1 to TRBJ2-5, with 10 bases aligning to TRBD2. Sequencing used peripheral blood, obtained 180 days after TCRalphabeta/CD19-depleted stem cell transplant. This TCR was sampled from a male patient aged 2-15 years who had a stem cell transplant for chronic granulomatous disease, so the T cells may come from the graft donor. This CDR3 is CSARRTSGQETQYF. In DNA, the CDR3 is TGCAGTGCTAGAAGGACTAGCGGTCAAGAGACCCAGTACTTC.